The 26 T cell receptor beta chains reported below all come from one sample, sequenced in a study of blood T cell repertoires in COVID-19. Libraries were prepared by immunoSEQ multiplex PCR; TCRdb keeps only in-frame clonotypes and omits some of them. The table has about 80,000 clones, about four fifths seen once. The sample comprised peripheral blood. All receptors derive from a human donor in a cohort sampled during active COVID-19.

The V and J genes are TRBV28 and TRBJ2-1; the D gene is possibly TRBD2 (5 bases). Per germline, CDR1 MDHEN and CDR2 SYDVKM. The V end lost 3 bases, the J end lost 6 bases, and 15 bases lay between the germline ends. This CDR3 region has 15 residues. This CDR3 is CASSLLRVFSNEQFF. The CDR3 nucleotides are TGTGCCAGCAGTTTGTTGCGGGTCTTCTCCAATGAGCAGTTCTTC.

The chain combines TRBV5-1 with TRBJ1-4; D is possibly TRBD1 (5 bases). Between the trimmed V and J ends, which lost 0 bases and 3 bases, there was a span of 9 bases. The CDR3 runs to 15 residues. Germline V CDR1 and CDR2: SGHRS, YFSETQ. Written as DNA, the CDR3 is TGCGCCAGCAGCTTGGAGGCAGGGCCTAATGAAAAACTGTTTTTT. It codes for CASSLEAGPNEKLFF.

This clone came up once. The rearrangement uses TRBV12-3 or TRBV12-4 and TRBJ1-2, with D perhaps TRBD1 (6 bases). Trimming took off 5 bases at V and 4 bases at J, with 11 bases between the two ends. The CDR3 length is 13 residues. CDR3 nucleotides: TGTGCCAGCAGTGTCGACAGGCTCTATGGCTACACCTTC. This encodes CASSVDRLYGYTF.

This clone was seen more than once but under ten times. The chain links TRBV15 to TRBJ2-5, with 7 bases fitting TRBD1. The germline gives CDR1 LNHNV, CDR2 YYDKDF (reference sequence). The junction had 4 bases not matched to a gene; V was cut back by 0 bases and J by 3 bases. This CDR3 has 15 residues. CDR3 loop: CATSREQGSEETQYF. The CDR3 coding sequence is TGTGCCACCAGCAGAGAACAGGGGTCCGAAGAGACCCAGTACTTC.

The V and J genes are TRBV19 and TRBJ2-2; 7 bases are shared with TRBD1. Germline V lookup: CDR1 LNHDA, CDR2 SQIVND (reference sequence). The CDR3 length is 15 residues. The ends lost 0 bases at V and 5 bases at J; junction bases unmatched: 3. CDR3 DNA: TGTGCCAGTAGTATAGAACAGGGGAGTACCGGGGAGCTGTTTTTT. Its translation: CASSIEQGSTGELFF.

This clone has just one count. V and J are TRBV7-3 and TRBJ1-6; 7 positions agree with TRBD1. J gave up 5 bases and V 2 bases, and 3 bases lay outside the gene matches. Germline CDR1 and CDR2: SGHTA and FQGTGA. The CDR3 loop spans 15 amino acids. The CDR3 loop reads CASSLSGTDNSPLHF. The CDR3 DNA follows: TGTGCCAGCAGCTTATCCGGGACAGATAATTCACCCCTCCACTTT.

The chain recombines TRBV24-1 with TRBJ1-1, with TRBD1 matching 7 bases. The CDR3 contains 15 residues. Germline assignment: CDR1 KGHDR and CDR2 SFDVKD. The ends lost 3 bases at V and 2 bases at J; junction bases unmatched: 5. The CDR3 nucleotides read TGTGCCACCAGTGATCCCAGGACAGGCAACACTGAAGCTTTCTTT. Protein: CATSDPRTGNTEAFF.

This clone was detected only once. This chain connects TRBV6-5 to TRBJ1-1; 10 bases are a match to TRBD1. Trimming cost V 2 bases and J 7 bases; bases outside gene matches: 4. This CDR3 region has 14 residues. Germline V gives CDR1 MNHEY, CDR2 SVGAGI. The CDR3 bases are TGTGCCAGCAGTTACCGGGACAGGGGAATTGAAGCTTTCTTT. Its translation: CASSYRDRGIEAFF.

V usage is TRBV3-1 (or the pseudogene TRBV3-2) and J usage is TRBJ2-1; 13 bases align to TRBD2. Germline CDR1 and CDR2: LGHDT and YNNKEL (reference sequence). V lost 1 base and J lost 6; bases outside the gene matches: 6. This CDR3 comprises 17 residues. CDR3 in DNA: TGTGCCAGCAGCCAAGGACTAGCGGGAGGAGGCGGCAATGAGCAGTTCTTC. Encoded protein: CASSQGLAGGGGNEQFF.

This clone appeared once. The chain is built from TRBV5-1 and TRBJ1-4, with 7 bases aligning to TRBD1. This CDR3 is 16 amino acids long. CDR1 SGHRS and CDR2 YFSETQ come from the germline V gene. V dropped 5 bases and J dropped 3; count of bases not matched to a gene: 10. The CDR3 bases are TGCGCCAGCAGACGGGACCGGGGGACAGCTAATGAAAAACTGTTTTTT. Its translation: CASRRDRGTANEKLFF.

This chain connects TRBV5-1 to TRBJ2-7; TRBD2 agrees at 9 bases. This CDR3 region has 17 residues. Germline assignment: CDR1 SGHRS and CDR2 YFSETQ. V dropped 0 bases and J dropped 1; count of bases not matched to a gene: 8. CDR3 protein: CASSLGPSGAPSYEQYF. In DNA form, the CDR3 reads TGCGCCAGCAGCTTGGGTCCTAGCGGGGCCCCTTCCTACGAGCAGTACTTC.

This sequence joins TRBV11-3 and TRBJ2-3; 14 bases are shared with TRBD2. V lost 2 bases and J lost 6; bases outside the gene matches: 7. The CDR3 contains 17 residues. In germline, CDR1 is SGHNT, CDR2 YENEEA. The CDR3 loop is CASSLQGLAGAGDTQYF. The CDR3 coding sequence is TGTGCCAGCAGCTTACAGGGACTAGCGGGGGCGGGGGATACGCAGTATTTT.

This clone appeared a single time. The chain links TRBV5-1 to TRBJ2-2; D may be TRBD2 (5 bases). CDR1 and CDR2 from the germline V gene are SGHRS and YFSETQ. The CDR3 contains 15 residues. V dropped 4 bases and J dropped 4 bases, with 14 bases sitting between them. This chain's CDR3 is CASSPREGSTGELFF. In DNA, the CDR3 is TGCGCCAGCAGCCCCCGGGAAGGGAGCACCGGGGAGCTGTTTTTT.

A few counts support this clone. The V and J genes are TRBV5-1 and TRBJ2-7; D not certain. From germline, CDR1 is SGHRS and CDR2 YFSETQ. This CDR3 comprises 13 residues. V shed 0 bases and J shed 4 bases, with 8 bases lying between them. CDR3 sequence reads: CASSLATDYEQYF. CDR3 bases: TGCGCCAGCAGCTTGGCCACAGATTACGAGCAGTACTTC.

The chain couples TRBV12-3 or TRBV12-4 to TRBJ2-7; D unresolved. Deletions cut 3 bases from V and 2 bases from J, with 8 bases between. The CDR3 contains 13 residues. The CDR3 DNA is TGTGCCAGCAGTTTGGGCGCCACCTACGAGCAGTACTTC. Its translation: CASSLGATYEQYF.

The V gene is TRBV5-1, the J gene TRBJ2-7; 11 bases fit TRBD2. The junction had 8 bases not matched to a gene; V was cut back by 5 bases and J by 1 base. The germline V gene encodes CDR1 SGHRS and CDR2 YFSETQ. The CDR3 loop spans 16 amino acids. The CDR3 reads CASRKTSGSLSYEQYF. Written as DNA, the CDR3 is TGCGCCAGCAGGAAAACTAGCGGGAGTTTGTCCTACGAGCAGTACTTC.

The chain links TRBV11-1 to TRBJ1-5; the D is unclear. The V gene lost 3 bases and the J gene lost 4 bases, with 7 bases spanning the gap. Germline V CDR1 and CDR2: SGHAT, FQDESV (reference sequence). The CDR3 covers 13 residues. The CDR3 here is CASSFGLNQPQHF. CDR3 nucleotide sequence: TGTGCCAGCAGCTTTGGTCTAAATCAGCCCCAGCATTTT. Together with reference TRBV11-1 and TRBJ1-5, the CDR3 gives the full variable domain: EAEVAQSPRYKITEKSQAVAFWCDPISGHATLYWYRQILGQGPELLVQFQDESVVDDSQLPKDRFSAERLKGVDSTLKIQPAELGDSAMYLCASSFGLNQPQHFGDGTRLSIL.

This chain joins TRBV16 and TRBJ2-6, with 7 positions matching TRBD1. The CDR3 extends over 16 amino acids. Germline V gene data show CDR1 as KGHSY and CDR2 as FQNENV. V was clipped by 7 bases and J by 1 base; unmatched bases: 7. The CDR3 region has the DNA TGTGCCAGCACCTCAGGGGGTCCTTCTGGGGCCAACGTCCTGACTTTC. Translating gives CASTSGGPSGANVLTF.

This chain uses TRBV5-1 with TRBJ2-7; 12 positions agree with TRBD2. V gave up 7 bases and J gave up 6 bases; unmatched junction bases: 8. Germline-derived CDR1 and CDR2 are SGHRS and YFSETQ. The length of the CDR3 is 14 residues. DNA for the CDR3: TGCGCCAGCGGGGAAACTAGCGGGAGGAGCGAGCAGTACTTC. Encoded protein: CASGETSGRSEQYF.

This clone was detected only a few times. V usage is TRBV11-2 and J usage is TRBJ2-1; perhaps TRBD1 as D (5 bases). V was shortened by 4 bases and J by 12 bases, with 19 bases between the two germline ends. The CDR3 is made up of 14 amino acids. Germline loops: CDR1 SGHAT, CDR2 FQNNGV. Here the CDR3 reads CASSSRQLHLGQFF. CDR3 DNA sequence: TGTGCCAGCAGCTCCCGACAGCTGCACCTAGGGCAGTTCTTC.

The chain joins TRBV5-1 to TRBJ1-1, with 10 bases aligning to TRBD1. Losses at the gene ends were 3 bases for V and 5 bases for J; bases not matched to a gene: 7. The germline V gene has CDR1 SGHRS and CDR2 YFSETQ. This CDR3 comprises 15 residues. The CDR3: CASSSQTGGNTEAFF. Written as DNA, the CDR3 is TGCGCCAGCAGCTCTCAGACAGGGGGCAATACTGAAGCTTTCTTT.

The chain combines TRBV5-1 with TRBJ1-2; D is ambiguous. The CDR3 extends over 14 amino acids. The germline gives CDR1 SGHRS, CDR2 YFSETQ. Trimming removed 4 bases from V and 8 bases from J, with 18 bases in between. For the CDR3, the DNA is TGCGCCAGCAGCCCCCACCTGAGGTCTCAAGGCTACACCTTC. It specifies CASSPHLRSQGYTF.

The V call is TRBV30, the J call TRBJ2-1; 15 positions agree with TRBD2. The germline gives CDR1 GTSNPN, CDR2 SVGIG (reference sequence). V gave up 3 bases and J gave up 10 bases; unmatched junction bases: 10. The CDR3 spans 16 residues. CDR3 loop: CAWRSRGLAGGGEQFF. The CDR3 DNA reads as TGTGCCTGGAGGTCGCGCGGACTAGCGGGAGGGGGCGAGCAGTTCTTC.

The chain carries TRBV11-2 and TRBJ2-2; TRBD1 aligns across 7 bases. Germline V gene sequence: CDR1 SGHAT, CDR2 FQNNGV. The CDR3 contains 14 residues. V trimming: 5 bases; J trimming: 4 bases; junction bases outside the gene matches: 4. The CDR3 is CASSRQGGTGELFF. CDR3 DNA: TGTGCCAGCAGCCGACAGGGCGGCACCGGGGAGCTGTTTTTT.

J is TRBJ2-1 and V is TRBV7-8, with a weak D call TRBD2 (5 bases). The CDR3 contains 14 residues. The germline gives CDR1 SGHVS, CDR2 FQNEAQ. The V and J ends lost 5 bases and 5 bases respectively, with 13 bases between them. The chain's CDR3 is CASSRDLQHNEQFF. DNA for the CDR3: TGTGCCAGCAGCCGGGATCTACAGCACAATGAGCAGTTCTTC.

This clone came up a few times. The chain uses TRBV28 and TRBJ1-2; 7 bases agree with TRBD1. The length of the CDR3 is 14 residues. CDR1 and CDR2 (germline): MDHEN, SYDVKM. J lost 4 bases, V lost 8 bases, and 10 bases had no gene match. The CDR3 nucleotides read TGTGCCAGCCAACCTACAGGGGCGGGCTATGGCTACACCTTC. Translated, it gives CASQPTGAGYGYTF.